The 30 T cell receptor beta chains given below trace back to one sample, sequenced in a study of blood T cell repertoires in COVID-19. The data were produced by immunoSEQ multiplex PCR, yet TCRdb's version contains in-frame clones alone and is incomplete. Of a few hundred thousand clones listed, approximately 83% are singletons. Sequenced material: peripheral blood. Receptors originate from a woman in her twenties or thirties with COVID-19, enrolled during active disease.

V usage is TRBV7-9 and J usage is TRBJ1-2, with D possibly matching TRBD1 (5 bases). The CDR3 consists of 16 residues. Germline CDR1 reads SEHNR; CDR2 reads FQNEAQ (reference sequence). V gave up 3 bases and J gave up 3 bases, with 17 bases separating them. CDR3 region: CASSFPRAGVDYGYTF. In nucleotides, the CDR3 is TGTGCCAGCAGCTTCCCCCGGGCGGGGGTGGACTATGGCTACACCTTC.

The chain employs TRBV7-2 and TRBJ1-1, with TRBD1 matching 9 bases. CDR1 is SGHTA, CDR2 FQGNSA, per germline. The CDR3 length is 16 residues. With V trimmed by 4 bases and J by 4 bases, 10 bases remained unmatched. Written as DNA, the CDR3 is TGTGCCAGCAGCTCGGACAGGGGTAACTTAGGCACTGAAGCTTTCTTT. It codes for CASSSDRGNLGTEAFF.

CDR3 region: CASSKGVLEQYF. As DNA, the CDR3 is TGTGCCAGCAGCAAAGGGGTTTTGGAGCAGTACTTC. The chain combines TRBV12-3 or TRBV12-4 with TRBJ2-7; tentative D call: TRBD1 (5 bases). V gave up 6 bases and J gave up 7 bases, with 13 bases separating them. This CDR3 spans 12 amino acids.

This chain connects TRBV2 to TRBJ1-2; 7 bases align to TRBD1. The CDR3 contains 13 residues. Germline CDR1 is SNHLY and CDR2 is FYNNEI. V lost 6 bases and J lost 3; bases outside the gene matches: 4. DNA of the CDR3: TGTGCCAGCAGCCTACAGGGGTACTATGGCTACACCTTC. It translates to CASSLQGYYGYTF.

The J gene is TRBJ2-1, the V gene TRBV5-6, with D maybe TRBD2 (5 bases). CDR1 and CDR2 (germline): SGHDT, YYEEEE. The V end lost 3 bases, the J end lost 9 bases, and 22 bases lay between the germline ends. CDR3 size: 16 residues. The CDR3 loop is CASSSGLQWGLGEQFF. CDR3 nucleotide sequence: TGTGCCAGCAGCTCCGGACTTCAATGGGGTCTAGGTGAGCAGTTCTTC.

The chain recombines TRBV25-1 with TRBJ1-5; 7 positions agree with TRBD1. The ends lost 4 bases at V and 7 bases at J; junction bases unmatched: 10. This CDR3 comprises 15 residues. In germline, CDR1 is MGHDK, CDR2 SYGVNS. The chain's CDR3 is CASSGSQGLGQPQHF. CDR3 coding DNA: TGTGCCAGCAGTGGTTCACAGGGGTTAGGGCAGCCCCAGCATTTT.

The chain is built from TRBV6-4 and TRBJ1-2; 9 bases fit TRBD1. The length of the CDR3 is 16 residues. Germline V gene data show CDR1 as MRHNA and CDR2 as SNTAGT. After removal of 6 bases from V and 4 bases from J, the junction contained 12 bases not matched to a gene. This chain's CDR3 is CASSSTPGQGFYGYTF. CDR3 sequence (DNA): TGTGCCAGCAGCTCTACCCCGGGACAGGGCTTCTATGGCTACACCTTC.

This clone was counted a few times. V gene TRBV11-3 combines with J gene TRBJ2-7; weak D call: TRBD1 (5 bases). Trimming shortened V by 4 bases and J by 0 bases, and 10 bases separated the two germline ends. Germline V gives CDR1 SGHNT, CDR2 YENEEA. This CDR3 comprises 14 residues. This CDR3 reads CASSSHRSSYEQYF. The CDR3 nucleotides are TGTGCCAGCAGCTCCCACAGGAGCTCCTACGAGCAGTACTTC.

The chain joins TRBV27 to TRBJ1-1; D ambiguous. Trimming took 5 bases from V and 4 from J, leaving 8 bases between them. This CDR3 contains 12 residues. Germline V gene lookup returns CDR1 MNHEY and CDR2 SMNVEV (reference sequence). The DNA of the CDR3 is TGTGCCAGCAGTCCCCGAGGCACTGAAGCTTTCTTT. Translating gives CASSPRGTEAFF.

This clone was counted a single time. The chain couples TRBV28 to TRBJ2-1; TRBD1 agrees at 8 bases. Per germline, CDR1 MDHEN and CDR2 SYDVKM. This CDR3 is built from 13 residues. With V trimmed by 5 bases and J by 11 bases, 8 bases remained unmatched. DNA for the CDR3: TGTGCCAGCAGTGCACGGGACAGGCCTAAGCAGTTCTTC. This gives the protein CASSARDRPKQFF.

The chain's CDR3 is CASSVSGTGAGGYTF. The CDR3 DNA reads TGTGCCAGCAGCGTCTCCGGGACAGGGGCGGGAGGCTACACCTTC. The J gene is TRBJ1-2, the V gene TRBV7-9; 10 nucleotides align to TRBD1. The V segment lost 5 bases and the J segment 8 bases; nucleotides outside the gene matches: 11. Germline CDR1 and CDR2: SEHNR and FQNEAQ (reference sequence). The CDR3 has 15 amino acids.

This sequence joins TRBV30 and TRBJ1-1, with 9 bases matching TRBD1. CDR1 GTSNPN and CDR2 SVGIG come from the germline V gene (reference sequence). There are 14 residues in the CDR3. J was trimmed by 5 bases and V by 7 bases; bases with no gene match: 11. This chain's CDR3 is CASTTGGGNTEAFF. The CDR3, as DNA: TGTGCCTCTACGACAGGGGGGGGTAATACTGAAGCTTTCTTT.

This chain joins TRBV24-1 and TRBJ1-6; 9 positions agree with TRBD1. CDR1 is KGHDR, CDR2 SFDVKD, per germline. With 10 bases clipped from V and 10 bases from J, the junction kept 10 bases outside the gene matches. The CDR3 sequence is 14 residues long. The chain's CDR3 is CATADRGVQSPLHF. CDR3 sequence (DNA): TGTGCCACGGCGGACAGGGGCGTACAGTCACCCCTCCACTTT.

The rearrangement links TRBV29-1 to TRBJ1-1; TRBD1 might be the D (5 bases). The ends were cut back, 7 bases at V and 4 bases at J, with 16 bases in the middle. There are 13 residues in the CDR3. The germline CDR1 and CDR2 sequences are SQVTM and ANQGSEA. The CDR3: CSAIPGGGTEAFF. The CDR3, as DNA: TGCAGCGCTATACCGGGGGGGGGCACTGAAGCTTTCTTT.

This rearrangement joins TRBV18 to TRBJ2-6; 8 nucleotides line up with TRBD1. The CDR3 length is 18 residues. The J segment lost 2 bases and the V segment lost 3 bases, leaving 9 bases of the junction unmatched. Germline-derived CDR1 and CDR2 are KGHSH and LQKENI. The CDR3 coding sequence is TGTGCCAGCTCACCTTTCGGGACAGGTGGGACTGGGGCCAACGTCCTGACTTTC. This sequence encodes CASSPFGTGGTGANVLTF.

V is TRBV4-2 and J is TRBJ2-3; a possible D gene is TRBD2 (6 bases). The germline gives CDR1 LGHNA, CDR2 YNFKEQ. Trimming removed 6 bases from V and 0 bases from J, with 13 bases in between. This CDR3 is 15 amino acids long. The CDR3 DNA is TGTGCCAGCAGAACCCTAGCGCCTAGCACAGATACGCAGTATTTT. As protein: CASRTLAPSTDTQYF.

V is TRBV11-1 and J is TRBJ1-1; TRBD1 matches at 9 bases. Germline lookup yields CDR1 SGHAT and CDR2 FQDESV (reference sequence). The trim removed 3 bases at V and 1 base at J, leaving 0 bases unmatched. The CDR3 runs 14 residues. The CDR3 DNA follows: TGTGCCAGCAGCTTGACAGGGGGGAACACTGAAGCTTTCTTT. Its protein is CASSLTGGNTEAFF.

This clone was recorded only once. The chain links TRBV29-1 to TRBJ2-7, with 12 positions matching TRBD1. The CDR3 totals 15 residues. J lost 3 bases, V lost 4 bases, and 7 bases had no gene match. Germline CDR1 SQVTM, CDR2 ANQGSEA. The CDR3 region is CSVAPGTGGNYEQYF. The CDR3, as DNA: TGCAGCGTTGCCCCCGGGACAGGGGGCAACTACGAGCAGTACTTC.

This clone was seen only once. CDR3 loop: CASSYSTSGSADTQYF. DNA of the CDR3: TGTGCCAGCAGTTACTCGACTAGCGGGAGCGCAGATACGCAGTATTTT. The J gene is TRBJ2-3, the V gene TRBV6-2 or TRBV6-3, with 12 bases identical to TRBD2. V was clipped by 0 bases and J by 4 bases; unmatched bases: 2. Germline values: CDR1 MNHEY, CDR2 SVGEGT. There are 16 residues in the CDR3.

The genes are TRBV27 and TRBJ1-6; a weak D match, TRBD1 (5 bases). V lost 4 bases to trimming and J lost 7 bases, with 11 bases between them. Germline values: CDR1 MNHEY, CDR2 SMNVEV (reference sequence). The length of the CDR3 is 14 residues. The CDR3 reads CASSYTGLNSPLHF. Here the CDR3 DNA reads TGTGCCAGCAGTTATACAGGATTAAATTCACCCCTCCACTTT.

CDR3 sequence: CASSRQGAGGYTF. In DNA, the CDR3 is TGTGCCAGCAGCCGACAGGGGGCTGGTGGCTACACCTTC. The rearrangement uses TRBV6-5 and TRBJ1-2; 10 nucleotides agree with TRBD1. Trimming at V came to 6 bases and at J to 7 bases, leaving 5 bases not matched to a gene. The CDR3 runs to 13 residues. Germline V CDR1 and CDR2: MNHEY, SVGAGI.

The CDR3 region is CASTGGSHTDTQYF. The CDR3 DNA is TGTGCCAGCACGGGGGGGAGCCACACAGATACGCAGTATTTT. The rearrangement uses TRBV6-5 and TRBJ2-3, with 8 bases lining up with TRBD2. The trim removed 7 bases at V and 2 bases at J, leaving 5 bases unmatched. The CDR3 is 14 residues long. Germline lookup yields CDR1 MNHEY and CDR2 SVGAGI.

The genes are TRBV24-1 and TRBJ2-3; 14 bases line up with TRBD2. The CDR3 spans 16 residues. Germline V gene data show CDR1 as KGHDR and CDR2 as SFDVKD. The junction had 5 bases not matched to a gene; V was cut back by 10 bases and J by 0 bases. CDR3 DNA sequence: TGTGCCACTGGACTAGCGGGGGGTACTAGCACAGATACGCAGTATTTT. This gives the protein CATGLAGGTSTDTQYF.

The chain carries TRBV7-2 and TRBJ2-2; 9 positions match TRBD2. Per germline, CDR1 SGHTA and CDR2 FQGNSA. The junction had 8 bases not matched to a gene; V was cut back by 8 bases and J by 4 bases. The CDR3 runs to 15 residues. The CDR3 DNA reads as TGTGCCAGCCGAAGAGCGGGAGGCCCCACCGGGGAGCTGTTTTTT. Encoded protein: CASRRAGGPTGELFF.

This chain connects TRBV5-4 to TRBJ1-1; 10 nucleotides line up with TRBD1. Germline assignment: CDR1 SGHNT and CDR2 YYREEE (reference sequence). The CDR3 sequence is 15 residues long. V shed 4 bases, J shed 3 bases, and the junction held 6 bases outside the gene matches. As DNA, the CDR3 is TGTGCCAGCAGCCCTAACGGACAGGGGGACACTGAAGCTTTCTTT. Residues: CASSPNGQGDTEAFF.

V usage is TRBV5-1 and J usage is TRBJ2-1; TRBD2 matches at 15 bases. The CDR3 runs 17 residues. The V gene end was trimmed by 4 bases and the J gene end by 3 bases; junction bases not matched to a gene: 5. Per germline, CDR1 SGHRS and CDR2 YFSETQ. This CDR3 is CASSPGTSGRNYNEQFF. The CDR3 DNA reads as TGCGCCAGCAGCCCCGGGACTAGCGGGAGGAACTACAATGAGCAGTTCTTC. Complete variable domain (other parts from reference TRBV5-1 and TRBJ2-1): KAGVTQTPRYLIKTRGQQVTLSCSPISGHRSVSWYQQTPGQGLQFLFEYFSETQRNKGNFPGRFSGRQFSNSRSEMNVSTLELGDSALYLCASSPGTSGRNYNEQFFGPGTRLTVL.

This clone was detected only once. This sequence joins TRBV5-3 and TRBJ2-5; D unresolved. TRBV5-3 is classed as an ORF, of uncertain function. The CDR3 extends over 13 amino acids. V lost 5 bases and J lost 5, with 13 bases in between. The CDR3 loop reads CARSSRVSETQYF. CDR3 in DNA: TGTGCCAGAAGTTCCCGGGTATCGGAGACCCAGTACTTC.

The chain uses TRBV30 and TRBJ1-2; D not resolved. Germline V CDR1 and CDR2: GTSNPN, SVGIG (reference sequence). This CDR3 is 13 amino acids long. The V end was cut by 3 bases, the J end by 1 base, with 9 bases between. The CDR3 spells CAWSTGNNYGYTF. CDR3 coding DNA: TGTGCCTGGAGCACGGGGAATAACTATGGCTACACCTTC.

The chain recombines TRBV5-4 with TRBJ1-1; perhaps TRBD1 as D (5 bases). The CDR3 has 16 residues. Trimming removed 0 bases at V and 0 bases at J, with 12 bases between. Germline V gives CDR1 SGHNT, CDR2 YYREEE (reference sequence). The chain's CDR3 is CASSLVGRGMNTEAFF. The CDR3, as DNA: TGTGCCAGCAGCTTGGTAGGTCGGGGGATGAACACTGAAGCTTTCTTT.

The rearrangement links TRBV27 to TRBJ2-3, with D tentatively TRBD2 (7 bases). Trimming removed 7 bases from V and 4 bases from J, with 9 bases in between. CDR3 size: 12 residues. CDR1 is MNHEY, CDR2 SMNVEV, per germline (reference sequence). CDR3 nucleotide sequence: TGTGCCAGCATGGGGGGGCCAGATACGCAGTATTTT. It yields the protein CASMGGPDTQYF.